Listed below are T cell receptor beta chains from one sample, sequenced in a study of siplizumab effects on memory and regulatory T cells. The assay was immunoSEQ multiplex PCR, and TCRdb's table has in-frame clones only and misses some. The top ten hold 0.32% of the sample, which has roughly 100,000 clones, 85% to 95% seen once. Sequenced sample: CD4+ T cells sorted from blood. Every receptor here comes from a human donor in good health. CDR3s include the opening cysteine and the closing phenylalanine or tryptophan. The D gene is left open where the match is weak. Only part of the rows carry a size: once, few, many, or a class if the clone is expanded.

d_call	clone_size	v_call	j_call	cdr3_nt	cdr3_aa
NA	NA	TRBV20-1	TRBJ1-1	TGCAGTGCTAGTCGGACTTCTGAAGCTTTCTTT	CSASRTSEAFF
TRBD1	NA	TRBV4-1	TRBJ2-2	TGCGCCAGCAGCCAAGGACAGGGCTTCACCGGGGAGCTGTTTTTT	CASSQGQGFTGELFF
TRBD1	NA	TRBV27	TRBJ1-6	TGTGCCAGCAGTCACTCGGGACAGGGGAATTCACCCCTCCACTTT	CASSHSGQGNSPLHF
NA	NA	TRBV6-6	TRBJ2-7	TGTGCCAGCAGAAGGGGTCCGGGGATATTCTACGAGCAGTACTTC	CASRRGPGIFYEQYF
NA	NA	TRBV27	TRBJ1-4	TGTGCCAGCAGTCCCCTTTTGGACTCATATGGTGAAAAACTGTTTTTT	CASSPLLDSYGEKLFF
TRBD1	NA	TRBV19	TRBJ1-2	TGTGCCAGTAGTACAGGGGGCTATGGCTACACCTTC	CASSTGGYGYTF
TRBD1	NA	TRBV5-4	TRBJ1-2	TGTGCCAGCAGCGCGGACTTGACAGGGGGCTATGGCTACACCTTC	CASSADLTGGYGYTF
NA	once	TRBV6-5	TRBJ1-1	TGTGCCAGCAGTTCCCAGGGGAACACTGAAGCTTTCTTT	CASSSQGNTEAFF
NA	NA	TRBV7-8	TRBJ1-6	TGTGCCAGCAGCTTGCCCGGGGGGAATTCACCCCTCCACTTT	CASSLPGGNSPLHF
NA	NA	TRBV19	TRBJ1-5	TGTGCCAGTTGTGTTCGGGGAGGCAATCAGCCCCAGCATTTT	CASCVRGGNQPQHF
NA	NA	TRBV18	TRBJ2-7	TGTGCCAGCTCACCAACGAGGGCCTACGAGCAGTACTTC	CASSPTRAYEQYF
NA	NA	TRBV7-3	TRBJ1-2	TGTGCCAGCAGCTCTGCAGATGATGGCTACACCTTC	CASSSADDGYTF
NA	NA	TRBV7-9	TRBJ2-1	TGTGCCAGCAGCTTAGCGGGAGACTACAATGAGCAGTTCTTC	CASSLAGDYNEQFF
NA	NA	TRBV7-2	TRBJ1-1	TGTGCCAGCAGCTCTCTGAGATTGGGGCGAGGAGACACTGAAGCTTTCTTT	CASSSLRLGRGDTEAFF
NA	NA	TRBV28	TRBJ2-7	TGTGCCAGCAGTGAGGGACAAACAGCCTACGAGCAGTACTTC	CASSEGQTAYEQYF
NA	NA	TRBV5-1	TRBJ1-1	TGCGCCAGCAGCCCCTCCGGGACTGTGAACACTGAAGCTTTCTTT	CASSPSGTVNTEAFF
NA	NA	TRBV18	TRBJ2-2	TGTGCCAGCTCCCCAAGCGGCTGGGATACCGGGGAGCTGTTTTTT	CASSPSGWDTGELFF
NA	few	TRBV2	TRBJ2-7	TGTGCCAGCAGACAGGGTGGGCAGTACTTC	CASRQGGQYF
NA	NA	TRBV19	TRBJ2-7	TGTGCCAGTAGAGCGAGGGGACAAAGCTCCTACGAGCAGTACTTC	CASRARGQSSYEQYF
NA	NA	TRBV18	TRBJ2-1	TGTGCCAGCTCACCTAGTATGAGTGAGCAGTTCTTC	CASSPSMSEQFF
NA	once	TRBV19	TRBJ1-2	TGTGCCAGTAACTCCAGGAGGGGCGCGGGTGGCTACACCTTC	CASNSRRGAGGYTF
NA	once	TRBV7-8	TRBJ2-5	TGTGCCAGCAGCCCCACGGGGCGGGGCAAAGAGACCCAGTACTTC	CASSPTGRGKETQYF
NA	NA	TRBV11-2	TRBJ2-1	TGTGCCAGCAGCTTCCGGGGGGCCAACAATGAGCAGTTCTTC	CASSFRGANNEQFF
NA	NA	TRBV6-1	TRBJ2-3	TGTGCCAGCAGTGAAGTGGGTATCTCTACTAGCACAGATACGCAGTATTTT	CASSEVGISTSTDTQYF
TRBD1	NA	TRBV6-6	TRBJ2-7	TGTGCCAGCAGTTACTCGCAGGGGGCGAGGGAGCAGTACTTC	CASSYSQGAREQYF
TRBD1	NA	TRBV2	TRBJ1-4	TGTGCCAGCAGACCCCGACAGGGCTTTGAAAAACTGTTTTTT	CASRPRQGFEKLFF
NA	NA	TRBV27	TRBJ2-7	TGTGCCAGCAGTTCGTTGACATCACGGAAGATCGAGCAGTACTTC	CASSSLTSRKIEQYF
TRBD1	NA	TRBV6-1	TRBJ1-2	TGTGCCAGCAGTGAGACAGGGTTTGGCTACACCTTC	CASSETGFGYTF
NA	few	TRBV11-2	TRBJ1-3	TGTGCCAGCAGCTTCGTTAGCTTCTCTGGAAACACCATATATTTT	CASSFVSFSGNTIYF
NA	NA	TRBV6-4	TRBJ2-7	TGTGCCAGCACAGGCAGGGACGAGCAGTACTTC	CASTGRDEQYF
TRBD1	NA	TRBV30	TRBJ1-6	TGTGCCGGGGACAGCCGAAAGGAGGCACCCCTCCACTTT	CAGDSRKEAPLHF
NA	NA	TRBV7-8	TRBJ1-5	TGTGCCAGCAGCTTAGCGGGCCAGCCCCAGCATTTT	CASSLAGQPQHF
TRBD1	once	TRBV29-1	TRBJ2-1	TGCAGCGTTGACCAGGGGGCGAACCGATTCTACAATGAGCAGTTCTTC	CSVDQGANRFYNEQFF
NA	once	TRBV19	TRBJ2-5	TGTGCCAGTTCGGGACACCCCCAAGAGACCCAGTACTTC	CASSGHPQETQYF
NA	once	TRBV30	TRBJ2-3	TGTGCCTGGGGAAGACTAGTAGGTTATCCAGATACGCAGTATTTT	CAWGRLVGYPDTQYF
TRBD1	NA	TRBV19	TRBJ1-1	TGTGCCAGTAGTATGGGGGGACAGGGGGTAAACACTGAAGCTTTCTTT	CASSMGGQGVNTEAFF
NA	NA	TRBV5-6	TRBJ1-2	TGTGCCAGCAGCTTGGACAGGGTTTCCTATGGCTACACCTTC	CASSLDRVSYGYTF
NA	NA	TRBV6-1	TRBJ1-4	TGTGCCAGCAGTGAAGCCTTAGGGGGTACCGAAAAACTGTTTTTT	CASSEALGGTEKLFF
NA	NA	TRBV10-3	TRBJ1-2	TGTGCCATCAGTGAGAGGGGAGTTGATGGCTACACCTTC	CAISERGVDGYTF
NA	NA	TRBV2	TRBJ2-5	TGTGCCAGCCACAAGAGGGGGGGCGAAGAGACCCAGTACTTC	CASHKRGGEETQYF
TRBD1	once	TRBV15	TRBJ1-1	TGTGCCACCAGCAAAAGCAGGGGGACTGAAGCTTTCTTT	CATSKSRGTEAFF
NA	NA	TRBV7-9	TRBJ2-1	TGTGCCAGCAGCTTAGACCCTTTGGCAGGGATGAGCTCCTACAATGAGCAGTTCTTC	CASSLDPLAGMSSYNEQFF
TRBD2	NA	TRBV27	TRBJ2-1	TGTGCCAGCAGCCGGACTAGCGGGGGTTACAATGAGCAGTTCTTC	CASSRTSGGYNEQFF
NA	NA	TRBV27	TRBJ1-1	TGTGCCAGCAGCTTGGAAGGGGTGAACACTGAAGCTTTCTTT	CASSLEGVNTEAFF
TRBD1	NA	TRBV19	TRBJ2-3	TGTGCCAGTAGTATAGATCCACCTATCGGAACAGGGGCCGCAGATACGCAGTATTTT	CASSIDPPIGTGAADTQYF
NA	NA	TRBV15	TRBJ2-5	TGTGCCACCAGCAGAGATCAGGGGCACGAGACCCAGTACTTC	CATSRDQGHETQYF
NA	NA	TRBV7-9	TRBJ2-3	TGTGCCAGCAGTCCGCTAGCTTTGAGCACAGATACGCAGTATTTT	CASSPLALSTDTQYF
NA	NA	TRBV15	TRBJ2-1	TGTGCCACCAGCAGAGATTCCGGGGGCCTCTACAATGAGCAGTTCTTC	CATSRDSGGLYNEQFF
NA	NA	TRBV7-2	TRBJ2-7	TGTGCCAGCAGCTCACGTATCGGGACACCCTCCTACGAGCAGTACTTC	CASSSRIGTPSYEQYF
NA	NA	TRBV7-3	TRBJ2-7	TGTGCCAGCAGCTTGGGCCCGGGGGACGAGCAGTACTTC	CASSLGPGDEQYF
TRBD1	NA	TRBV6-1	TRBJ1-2	TGTGCCAGCAGGGGGACAGTTCTTTACGGCTACACCTTC	CASRGTVLYGYTF
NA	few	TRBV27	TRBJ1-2	TGTGCCAGCAGGACCGGGACTGGTGGCTACACCTTC	CASRTGTGGYTF